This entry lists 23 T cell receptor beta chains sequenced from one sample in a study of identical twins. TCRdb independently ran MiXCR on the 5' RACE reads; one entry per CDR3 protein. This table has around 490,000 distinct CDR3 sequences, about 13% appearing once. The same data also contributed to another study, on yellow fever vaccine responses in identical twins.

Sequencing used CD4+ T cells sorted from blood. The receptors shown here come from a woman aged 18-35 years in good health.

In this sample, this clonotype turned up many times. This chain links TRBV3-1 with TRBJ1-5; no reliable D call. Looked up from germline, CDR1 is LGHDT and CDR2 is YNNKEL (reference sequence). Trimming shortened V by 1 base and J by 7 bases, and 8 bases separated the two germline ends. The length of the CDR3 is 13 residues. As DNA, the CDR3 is TGTGCCAGCAGCCAAGGAACCGGACAGCCCCAGCATTTT. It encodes CASSQGTGQPQHF.

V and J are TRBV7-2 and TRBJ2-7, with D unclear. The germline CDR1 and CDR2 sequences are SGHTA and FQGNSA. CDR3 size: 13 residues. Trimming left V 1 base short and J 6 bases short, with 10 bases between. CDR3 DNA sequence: TGTGCCAGCAGCTTAGATGGGATTGGCGAGCAGTACTTC. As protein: CASSLDGIGEQYF.

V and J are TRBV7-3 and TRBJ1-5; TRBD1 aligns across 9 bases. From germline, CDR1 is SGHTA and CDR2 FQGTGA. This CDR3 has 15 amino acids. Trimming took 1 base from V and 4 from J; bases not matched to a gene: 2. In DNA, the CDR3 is TGTGCCAGCAGCTTAAAGGACAGGGGAAATCAGCCCCAGCATTTT. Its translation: CASSLKDRGNQPQHF.

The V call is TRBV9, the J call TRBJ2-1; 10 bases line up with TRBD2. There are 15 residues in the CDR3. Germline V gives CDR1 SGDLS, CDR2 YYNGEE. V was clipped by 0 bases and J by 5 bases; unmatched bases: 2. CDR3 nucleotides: TGTGCCAGCAGCGTAGTTCTAGCGGGGGACAATGAGCAGTTCTTC. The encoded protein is CASSVVLAGDNEQFF. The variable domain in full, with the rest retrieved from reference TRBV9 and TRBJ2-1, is DSGVTQTPKHLITATGQRVTLRCSPRSGDLSVYWYQQSLDQGLQFLIQYYNGEERAKGNILERFSAQQFPDLHSELNLSSLELGDSALYFCASSVVLAGDNEQFFGPGTRLTVL.

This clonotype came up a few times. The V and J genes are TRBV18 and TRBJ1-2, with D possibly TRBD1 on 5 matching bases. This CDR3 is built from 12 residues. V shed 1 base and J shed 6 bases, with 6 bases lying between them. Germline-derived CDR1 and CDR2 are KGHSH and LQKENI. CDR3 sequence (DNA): TGTGCCAGCTCACCACGAGGGGATGGCTACACCTTC. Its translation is CASSPRGDGYTF.

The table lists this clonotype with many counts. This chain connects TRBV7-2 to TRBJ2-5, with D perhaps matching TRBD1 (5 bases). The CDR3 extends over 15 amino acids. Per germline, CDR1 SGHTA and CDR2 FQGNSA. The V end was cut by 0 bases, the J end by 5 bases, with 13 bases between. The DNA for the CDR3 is TGTGCCAGCAGCTTAGCAGGACGGTCAGGGGAGACCCAGTACTTC. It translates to CASSLAGRSGETQYF.

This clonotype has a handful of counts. The CDR3 DNA reads TGTGCCAGCAGCCGTTCTCGACAGGGGAGGATAGATACGCAGTATTTT. The encoded protein is CASSRSRQGRIDTQYF. This chain uses TRBV6-5 with TRBJ2-3; 8 positions match TRBD1. The CDR3 length is 16 residues. Germline-derived CDR1 and CDR2 are MNHEY and SVGAGI. The trim removed 6 bases at V and 5 bases at J, leaving 13 bases unmatched.

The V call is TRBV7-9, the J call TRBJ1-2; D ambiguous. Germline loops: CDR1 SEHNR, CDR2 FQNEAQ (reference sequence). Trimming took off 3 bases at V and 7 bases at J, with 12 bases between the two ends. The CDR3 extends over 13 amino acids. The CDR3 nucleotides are TGTGCCAGCAGCTTCTCCGAAGGCGGTGGCTACACCTTC. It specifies CASSFSEGGGYTF.

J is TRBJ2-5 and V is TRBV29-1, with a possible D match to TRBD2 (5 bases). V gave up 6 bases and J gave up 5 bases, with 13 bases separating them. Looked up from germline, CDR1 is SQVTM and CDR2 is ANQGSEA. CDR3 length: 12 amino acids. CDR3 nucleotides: TGCAGCGTCGCGAGGGTCTGGGAGACCCAGTACTTC. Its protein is CSVARVWETQYF.

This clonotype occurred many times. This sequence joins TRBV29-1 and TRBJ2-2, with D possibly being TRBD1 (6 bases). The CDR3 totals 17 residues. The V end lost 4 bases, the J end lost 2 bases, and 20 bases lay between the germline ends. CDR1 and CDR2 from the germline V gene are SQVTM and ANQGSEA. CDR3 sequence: CSVGGGSRGPNTGELFF. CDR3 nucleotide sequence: TGCAGCGTTGGGGGTGGGTCCAGGGGCCCAAACACCGGGGAGCTGTTTTTT.

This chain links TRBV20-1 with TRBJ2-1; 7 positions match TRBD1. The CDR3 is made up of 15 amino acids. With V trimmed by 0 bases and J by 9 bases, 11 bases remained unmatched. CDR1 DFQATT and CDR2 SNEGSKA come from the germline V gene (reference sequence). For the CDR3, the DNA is TGCAGTGCTAGAGATTTGGCAAGAGGACAGGCTGAGCAGTTCTTC. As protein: CSARDLARGQAEQFF.

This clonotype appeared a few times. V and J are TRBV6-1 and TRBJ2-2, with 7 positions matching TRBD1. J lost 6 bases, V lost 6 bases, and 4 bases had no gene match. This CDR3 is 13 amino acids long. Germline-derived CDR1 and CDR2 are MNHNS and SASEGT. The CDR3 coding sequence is TGTGCCAGCAGGCGGCAGGGGGCCGGGGAGCTGTTTTTT. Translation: CASRRQGAGELFF.

CDR3 sequence reads: CASSFGDRAGGQFF. The CDR3 DNA follows: TGTGCCAGCAGCTTTGGAGATAGGGCGGGAGGGCAGTTCTTC. The chain uses TRBV7-2 and TRBJ2-1; 8 bases agree with TRBD2. The CDR3 is 14 amino acids. CDR1 SGHTA and CDR2 FQGNSA come from the germline V gene. The J segment lost 12 bases and the V segment lost 3 bases, leaving 10 bases of the junction unmatched. Based on the CDR3 plus reference TRBV7-2 and TRBJ2-1, the full variable domain is GAGVSQSPSNKVTEKGKDVELRCDPISGHTALYWYRQSLGQGLEFLIYFQGNSAPDKSGLPSDRFSAERTGGSVSTLTIQRTQQEDSAVYLCASSFGDRAGGQFFGPGTRLTVL.

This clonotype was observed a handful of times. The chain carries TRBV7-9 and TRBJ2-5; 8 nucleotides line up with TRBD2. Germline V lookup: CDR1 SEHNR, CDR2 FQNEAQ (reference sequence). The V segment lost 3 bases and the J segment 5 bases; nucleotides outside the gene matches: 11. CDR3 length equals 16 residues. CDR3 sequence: CASSFPGGARRETQYF. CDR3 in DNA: TGTGCCAGCAGCTTCCCGGGAGGGGCGCGCCGGGAGACCCAGTACTTC.

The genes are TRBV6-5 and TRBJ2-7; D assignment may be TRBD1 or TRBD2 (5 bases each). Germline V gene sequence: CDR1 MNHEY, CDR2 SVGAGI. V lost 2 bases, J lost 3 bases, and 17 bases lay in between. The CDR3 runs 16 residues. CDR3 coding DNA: TGTGCCAGCAGTTACGGGGGACCCGCAGGGAACTACGAGCAGTACTTC. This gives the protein CASSYGGPAGNYEQYF.

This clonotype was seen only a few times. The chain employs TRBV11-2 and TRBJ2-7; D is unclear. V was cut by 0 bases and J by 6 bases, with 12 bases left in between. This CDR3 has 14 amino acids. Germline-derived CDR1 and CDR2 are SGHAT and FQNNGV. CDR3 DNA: TGTGCCAGCAGCTTAGATCCCTCGGTTCCCGAGCAGTACTTC. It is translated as CASSLDPSVPEQYF.

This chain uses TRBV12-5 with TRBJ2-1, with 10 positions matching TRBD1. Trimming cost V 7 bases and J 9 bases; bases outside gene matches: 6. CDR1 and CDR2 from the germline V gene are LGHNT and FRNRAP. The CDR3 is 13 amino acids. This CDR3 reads CASVLTGGGEQFF. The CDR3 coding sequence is TGTGCTAGTGTTCTGACAGGGGGCGGTGAGCAGTTCTTC.

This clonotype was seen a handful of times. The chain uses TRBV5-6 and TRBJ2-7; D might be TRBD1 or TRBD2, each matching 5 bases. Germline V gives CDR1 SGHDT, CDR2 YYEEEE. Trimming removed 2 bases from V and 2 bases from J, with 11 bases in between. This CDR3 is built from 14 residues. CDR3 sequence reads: CASSLPGTAYEQYF. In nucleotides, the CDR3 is TGTGCCAGCAGCTTACCCGGGACGGCCTACGAGCAGTACTTC.

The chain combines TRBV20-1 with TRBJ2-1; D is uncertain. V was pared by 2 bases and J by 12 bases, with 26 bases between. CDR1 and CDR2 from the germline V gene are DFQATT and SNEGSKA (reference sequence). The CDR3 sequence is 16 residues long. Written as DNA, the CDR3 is TGCAGTGCTAGACGCCATGACCAACTAAGTACGGGCGGGCAGTTCTTC. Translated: CSARRHDQLSTGGQFF.

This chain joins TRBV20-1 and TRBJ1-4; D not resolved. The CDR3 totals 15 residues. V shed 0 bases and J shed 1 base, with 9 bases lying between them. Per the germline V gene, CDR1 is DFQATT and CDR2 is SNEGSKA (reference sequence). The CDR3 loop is CSARDSSLTNEKLFF. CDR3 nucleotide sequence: TGCAGTGCTAGAGATAGCAGCTTAACTAATGAAAAACTGTTTTTT.

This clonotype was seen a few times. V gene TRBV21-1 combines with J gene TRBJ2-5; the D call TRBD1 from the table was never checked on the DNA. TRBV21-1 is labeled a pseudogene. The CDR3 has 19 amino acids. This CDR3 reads CASSKALRTAGGWKETQYF. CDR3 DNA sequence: TGTGCCAGCAGCAAAGCGCTCCGCACCGCAGGGGGCTGGAAAGAGACCCAGTACTTC.

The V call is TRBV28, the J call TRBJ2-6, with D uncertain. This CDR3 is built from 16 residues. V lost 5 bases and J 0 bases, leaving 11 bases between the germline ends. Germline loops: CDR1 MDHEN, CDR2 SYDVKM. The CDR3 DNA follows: TGTGCCAGCAGTCCCCAGAGCGTCTCTGGGGCCAACGTCCTGACTTTC. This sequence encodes CASSPQSVSGANVLTF. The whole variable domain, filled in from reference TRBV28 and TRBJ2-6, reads DVKVTQSSRYLVKRTGEKVFLECVQDMDHENMFWYRQDPGLGLRLIYFSYDVKMKEKGDIPEGYSVSREKKERFSLILESASTNQTSMYLCASSPQSVSGANVLTFGAGSRLTVL.

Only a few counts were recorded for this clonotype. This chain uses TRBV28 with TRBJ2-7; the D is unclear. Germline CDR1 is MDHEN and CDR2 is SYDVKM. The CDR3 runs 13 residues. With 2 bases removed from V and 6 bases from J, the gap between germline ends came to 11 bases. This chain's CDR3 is CASSLDDYAEQYF. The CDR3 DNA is TGTGCCAGCAGTTTAGATGATTATGCCGAGCAGTACTTC.